The sample holds one count of the clone carrying this T cell receptor (beta chain). This sample is part of a study of blood T cell repertoires in COVID-19. The wider study: Nucleic acid was either cDNA or gDNA, and it came from T cells, B-cell-depleted T cells, or PBMCs.

Seattle participants joined during active infection and were tracked over time. The CDR3 extends over 13 amino acids. The V gene's germline CDR1 is SGHRS and CDR2 YFSETQ. J lost 4 bases, V lost 4 bases, and 4 bases had no gene match. Authors' analysis steps: For nucleated cells, counts were estimated from reference gene primer amplification. Using immunoSEQ multiplex PCR, the repertoire was profiled, and TCRdb retains in-frame clones only, with some absent. The DNA gave D and trimming, while V, J and clone size come from that table. The table lists 150,000 to 170,000 clones, roughly 88% of them singletons.

Material for sequencing was peripheral blood. J is TRBJ2-7 and V is TRBV5-1; TRBD2 aligns across 8 bases. This sequence originates from a man between 60 and 75 years old with COVID-19, enrolled during active disease. The CDR3 bases are TGCGCCAGCAGCGCCACGGGGGGGTACGAGCAGTACTTC. This translates into CASSATGGYEQYF. Full variable domain (remainder filled in from reference TRBV5-1 and TRBJ2-7): KAGVTQTPRYLIKTRGQQVTLSCSPISGHRSVSWYQQTPGQGLQFLFEYFSETQRNKGNFPGRFSGRQFSNSRSEMNVSTLELGDSALYLCASSATGGYEQYFGPGTRLTVT.